This T cell receptor beta chain was profiled in a study of cytomegalovirus exposure and HLA in healthy donors. The PCR ran on 60 Vbeta and 13 Jbeta primers. Measured with immunoSEQ multiplex PCR; TCRdb has only the in-frame clones, and not every one. Among 100,000 to 150,000 clones listed, 17% were seen once. Per the germline V gene, CDR1 is LNHNV and CDR2 is YYDKDF (reference sequence). The CDR3 is 14 residues long. The ends lost 4 bases at V and 2 bases at J; junction bases unmatched: 3. The V call is TRBV15, the J call TRBJ2-3; 7 nucleotides line up with TRBD2. The clonotype originates from a female donor in good health and CMV-seropositive. Material for sequencing was PBMCs. CDR3 region: CATSTRLATDTQYF. The CDR3 region has the DNA TGTGCCACCAGCACACGACTAGCCACAGATACGCAGTATTTT.